This TCR beta chain comes out of a study of T cells after posttransplantation cyclophosphamide. Assay used: immunoSEQ multiplex PCR; TCRdb lists only in-frame clones, some missing. This sample comprises 35,000 to 40,000 clones, none seen once only. The V segment lost 10 bases and the J segment 4 bases; nucleotides outside the gene matches: 6. Germline assignment: CDR1 MNHEY and CDR2 SMNVEV (reference sequence). This CDR3 has 13 residues. General study points: TRB clonality was highly associated with recipient CMV seropositivity and reactivation. Skin or GI-infiltrating T cells shared few TRB sequences with blood. Donor CD8+ memory clones often dominated recipient blood repertoires at later times.

This clone has only a few counts. Its target is not known. This chain uses TRBV27 with TRBJ2-1; 8 bases line up with TRBD2. The sample consisted of PBMCs. The clonotype comes from a man aged 50-59 years in good health, CMV-negative, and a related stem cell transplant donor. CDR3 amino acids: CATSSGLYNEQFF. The DNA of the CDR3 is TGTGCCACCTCTAGCGGGCTTTACAATGAGCAGTTCTTC.